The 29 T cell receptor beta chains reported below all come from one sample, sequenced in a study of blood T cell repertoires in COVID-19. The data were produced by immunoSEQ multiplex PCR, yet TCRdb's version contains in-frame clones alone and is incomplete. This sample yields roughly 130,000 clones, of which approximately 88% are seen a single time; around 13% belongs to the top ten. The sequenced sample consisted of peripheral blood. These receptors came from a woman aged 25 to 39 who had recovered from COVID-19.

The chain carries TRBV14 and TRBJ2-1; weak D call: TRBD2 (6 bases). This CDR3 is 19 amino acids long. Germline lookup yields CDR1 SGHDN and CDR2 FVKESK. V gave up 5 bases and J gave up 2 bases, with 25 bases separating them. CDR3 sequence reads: CASSSVGRGWTMAYNEQFF. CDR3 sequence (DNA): TGTGCCAGCAGCTCAGTGGGACGTGGGTGGACTATGGCCTACAATGAGCAGTTCTTC.

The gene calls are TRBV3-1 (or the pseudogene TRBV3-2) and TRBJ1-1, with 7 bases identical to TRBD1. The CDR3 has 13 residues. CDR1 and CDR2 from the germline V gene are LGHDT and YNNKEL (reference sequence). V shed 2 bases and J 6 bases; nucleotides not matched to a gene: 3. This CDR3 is CASSQRQGAEAFF. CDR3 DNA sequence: TGTGCCAGCAGCCAAAGACAGGGAGCTGAAGCTTTCTTT.

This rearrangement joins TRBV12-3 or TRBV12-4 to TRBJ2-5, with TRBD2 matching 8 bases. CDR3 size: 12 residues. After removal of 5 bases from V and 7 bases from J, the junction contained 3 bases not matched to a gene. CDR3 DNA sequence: TGTGCCAGCAGTCGGGGGGGCGGGACCCAGTACTTC. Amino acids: CASSRGGGTQYF.

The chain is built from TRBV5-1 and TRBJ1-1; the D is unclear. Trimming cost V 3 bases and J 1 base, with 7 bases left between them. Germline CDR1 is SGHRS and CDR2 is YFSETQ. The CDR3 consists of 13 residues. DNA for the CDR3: TGCGCCAGCAGCTCGGGTCCGAACACTGAAGCTTTCTTT. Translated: CASSSGPNTEAFF.

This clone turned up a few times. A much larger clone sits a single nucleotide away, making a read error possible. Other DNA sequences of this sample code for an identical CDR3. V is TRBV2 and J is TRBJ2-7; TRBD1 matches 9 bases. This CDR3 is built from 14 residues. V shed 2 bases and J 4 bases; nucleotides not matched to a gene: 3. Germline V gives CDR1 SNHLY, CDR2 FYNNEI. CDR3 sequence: CASSEQGQGYEQYF. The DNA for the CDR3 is TGTGCCAGCAGTGAACAGGGACAGGGATACGAGCAGTACTTC.

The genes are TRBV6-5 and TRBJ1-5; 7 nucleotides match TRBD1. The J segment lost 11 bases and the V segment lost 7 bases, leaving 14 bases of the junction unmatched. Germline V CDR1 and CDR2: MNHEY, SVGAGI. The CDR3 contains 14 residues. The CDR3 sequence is CASNPRGPPQAQHF. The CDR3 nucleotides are TGTGCCAGCAACCCAAGGGGGCCGCCCCAAGCCCAGCATTTT.

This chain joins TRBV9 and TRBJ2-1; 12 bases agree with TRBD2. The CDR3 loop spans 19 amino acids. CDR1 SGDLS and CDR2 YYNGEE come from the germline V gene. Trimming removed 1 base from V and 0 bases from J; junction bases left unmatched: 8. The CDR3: CASSVTTSGGPYSYNEQFF. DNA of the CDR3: TGTGCCAGCAGCGTAACGACTAGCGGGGGTCCATACTCCTACAATGAGCAGTTCTTC. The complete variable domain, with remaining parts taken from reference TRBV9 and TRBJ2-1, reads DSGVTQTPKHLITATGQRVTLRCSPRSGDLSVYWYQQSLDQGLQFLIQYYNGEERAKGNILERFSAQQFPDLHSELNLSSLELGDSALYFCASSVTTSGGPYSYNEQFFGPGTRLTVL.

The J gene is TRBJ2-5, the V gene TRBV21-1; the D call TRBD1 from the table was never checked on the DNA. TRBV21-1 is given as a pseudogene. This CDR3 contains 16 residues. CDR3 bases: TGTGCCAGCAGCAAATTGGGCAGGGGAAAGAAGGAGACCCAGTACTTC. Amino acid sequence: CASSKLGRGKKETQYF.

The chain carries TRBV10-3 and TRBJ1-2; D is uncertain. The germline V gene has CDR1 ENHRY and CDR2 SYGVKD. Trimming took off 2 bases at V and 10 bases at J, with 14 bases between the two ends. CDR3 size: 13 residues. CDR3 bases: TGTGCCATCAGTGAGAATACAGAGGGAGACTACACCTTC. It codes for CAISENTEGDYTF.

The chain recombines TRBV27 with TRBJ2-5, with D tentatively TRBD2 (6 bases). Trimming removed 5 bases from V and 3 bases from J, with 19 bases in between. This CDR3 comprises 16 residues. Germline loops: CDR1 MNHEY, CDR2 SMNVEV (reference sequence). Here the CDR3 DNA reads TGTGCCAGCAGTAACAGGAGGGTAGGAGAGAAAGAGACCCAGTACTTC. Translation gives CASSNRRVGEKETQYF.

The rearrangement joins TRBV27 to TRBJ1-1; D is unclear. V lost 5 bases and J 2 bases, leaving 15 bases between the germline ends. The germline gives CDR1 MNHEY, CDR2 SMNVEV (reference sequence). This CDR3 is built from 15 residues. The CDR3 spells CASSPNPRDNTEAFF. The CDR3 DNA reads TGTGCCAGCAGTCCAAATCCCCGGGATAACACTGAAGCTTTCTTT.

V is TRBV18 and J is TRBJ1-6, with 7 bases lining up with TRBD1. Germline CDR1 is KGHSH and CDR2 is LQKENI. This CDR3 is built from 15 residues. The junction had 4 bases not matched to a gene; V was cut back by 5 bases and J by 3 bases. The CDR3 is CASSSTGVYNSPLHF. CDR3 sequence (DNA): TGTGCCAGCTCATCCACAGGGGTCTATAATTCACCCCTCCACTTT.

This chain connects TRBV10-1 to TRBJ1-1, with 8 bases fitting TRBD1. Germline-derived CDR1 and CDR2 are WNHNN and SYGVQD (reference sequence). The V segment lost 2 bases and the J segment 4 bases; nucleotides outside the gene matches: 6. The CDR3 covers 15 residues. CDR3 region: CASSESGQGGTEAFF. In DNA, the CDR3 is TGCGCCAGCAGTGAGAGTGGACAGGGCGGCACTGAAGCTTTCTTT.

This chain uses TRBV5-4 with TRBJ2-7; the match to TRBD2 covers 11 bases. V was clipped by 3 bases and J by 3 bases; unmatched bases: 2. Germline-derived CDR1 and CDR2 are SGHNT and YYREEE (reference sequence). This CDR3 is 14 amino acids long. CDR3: CASSSTSGVYEQYF. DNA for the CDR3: TGTGCCAGCAGCTCGACTAGCGGGGTCTACGAGCAGTACTTC.

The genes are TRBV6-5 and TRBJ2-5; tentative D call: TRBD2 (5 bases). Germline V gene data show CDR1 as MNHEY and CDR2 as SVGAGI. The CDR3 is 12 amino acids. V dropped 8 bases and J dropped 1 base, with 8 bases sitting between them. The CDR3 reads CASQGSQETQYF. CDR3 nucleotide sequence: TGTGCCAGCCAAGGGAGCCAAGAGACCCAGTACTTC.

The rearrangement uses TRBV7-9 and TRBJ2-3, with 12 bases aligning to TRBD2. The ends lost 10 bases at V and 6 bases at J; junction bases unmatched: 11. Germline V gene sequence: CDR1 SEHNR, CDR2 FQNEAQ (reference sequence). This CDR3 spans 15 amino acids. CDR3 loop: CATVKTSGSGDTQYF. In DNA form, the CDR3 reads TGTGCCACAGTGAAGACTAGCGGGAGTGGGGATACGCAGTATTTT.

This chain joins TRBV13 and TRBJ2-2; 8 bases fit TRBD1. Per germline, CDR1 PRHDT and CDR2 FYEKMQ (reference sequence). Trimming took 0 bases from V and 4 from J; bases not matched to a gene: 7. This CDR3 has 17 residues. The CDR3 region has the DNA TGTGCCAGCAGCTTAGGAGGTACGACAGGGGCCACCGGGGAGCTGTTTTTT. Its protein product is CASSLGGTTGATGELFF.

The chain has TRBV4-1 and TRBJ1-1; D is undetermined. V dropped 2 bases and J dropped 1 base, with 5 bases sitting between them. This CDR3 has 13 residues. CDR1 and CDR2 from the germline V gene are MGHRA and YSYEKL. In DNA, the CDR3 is TGCGCCAGCAGCCAACGAGAGAACACTGAAGCTTTCTTT. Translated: CASSQRENTEAFF.

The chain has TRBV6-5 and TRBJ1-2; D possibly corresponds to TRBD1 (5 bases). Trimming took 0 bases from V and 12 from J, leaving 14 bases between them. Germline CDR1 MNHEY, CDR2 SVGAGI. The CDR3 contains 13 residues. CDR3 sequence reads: CASSYSNQGHHTF. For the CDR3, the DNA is TGTGCCAGCAGTTACTCGAACCAGGGCCACCACACCTTC.

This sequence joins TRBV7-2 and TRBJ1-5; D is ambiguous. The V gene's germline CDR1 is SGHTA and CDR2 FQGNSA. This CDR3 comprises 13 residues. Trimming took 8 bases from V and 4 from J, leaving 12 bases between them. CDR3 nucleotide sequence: TGTGCCAGCGCAGTACGAGGAAATCAGCCCCAGCATTTT. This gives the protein CASAVRGNQPQHF.

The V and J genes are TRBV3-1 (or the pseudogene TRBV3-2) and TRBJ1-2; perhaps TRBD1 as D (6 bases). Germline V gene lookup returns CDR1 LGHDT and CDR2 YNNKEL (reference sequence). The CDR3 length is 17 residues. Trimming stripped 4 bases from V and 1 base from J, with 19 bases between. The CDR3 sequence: CASSRENPGTFNYGYTF. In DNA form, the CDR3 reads TGTGCCAGCAGCCGAGAGAACCCAGGGACATTTAACTATGGCTACACCTTC.

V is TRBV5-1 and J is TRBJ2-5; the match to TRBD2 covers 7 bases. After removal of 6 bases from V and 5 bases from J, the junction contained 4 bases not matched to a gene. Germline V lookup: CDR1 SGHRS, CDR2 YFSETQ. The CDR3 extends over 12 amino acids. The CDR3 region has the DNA TGCGCCAGCAAGACTAGCTCGGAGACCCAGTACTTC. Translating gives CASKTSSETQYF.

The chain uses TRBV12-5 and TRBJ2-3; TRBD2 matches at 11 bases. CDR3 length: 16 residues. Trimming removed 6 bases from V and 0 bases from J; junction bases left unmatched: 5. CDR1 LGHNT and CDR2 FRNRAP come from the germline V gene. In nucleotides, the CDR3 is TGTGCTAGTGGCCCGGGACTAGCGGTTAGCACAGATACGCAGTATTTT. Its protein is CASGPGLAVSTDTQYF.

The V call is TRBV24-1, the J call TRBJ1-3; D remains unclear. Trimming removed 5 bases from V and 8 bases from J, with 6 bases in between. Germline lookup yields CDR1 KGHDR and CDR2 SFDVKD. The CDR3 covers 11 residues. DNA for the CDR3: TGTGCCACCAGTGGAGGGTACACCATATATTTT. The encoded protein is CATSGGYTIYF.

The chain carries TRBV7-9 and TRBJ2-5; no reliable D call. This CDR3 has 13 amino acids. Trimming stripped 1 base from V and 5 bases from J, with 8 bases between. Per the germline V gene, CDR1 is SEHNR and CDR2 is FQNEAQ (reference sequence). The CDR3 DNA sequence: TGTGCCAGCAGCTTAGGCTCTCGGGAGACCCAGTACTTC. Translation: CASSLGSRETQYF.

The CDR3 DNA sequence: TGCGCCAGCAGTGACAGGCCCACCACCGGGGAGCTGTTTTTT. Its translation: CASSDRPTTGELFF. The rearrangement joins TRBV10-1 to TRBJ2-2; D is unclear. The CDR3 has 14 residues. With 3 bases removed from V and 4 bases from J, the gap between germline ends came to 9 bases. Germline V gene lookup returns CDR1 WNHNN and CDR2 SYGVQD (reference sequence).

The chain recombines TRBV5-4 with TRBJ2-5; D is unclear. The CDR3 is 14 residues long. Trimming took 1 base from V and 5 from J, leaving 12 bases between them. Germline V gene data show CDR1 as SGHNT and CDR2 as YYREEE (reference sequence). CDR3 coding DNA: TGTGCCAGCAGCTTGCGCCTAGATCGGGAGACCCAGTACTTC. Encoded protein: CASSLRLDRETQYF.

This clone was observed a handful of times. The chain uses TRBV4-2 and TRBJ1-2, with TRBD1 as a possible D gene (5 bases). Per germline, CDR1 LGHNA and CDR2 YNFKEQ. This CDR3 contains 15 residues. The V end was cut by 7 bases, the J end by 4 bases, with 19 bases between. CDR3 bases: TGTGCCAGCACGCGGACGGGGGAGGCATCCTATGGCTACACCTTC. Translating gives CASTRTGEASYGYTF.

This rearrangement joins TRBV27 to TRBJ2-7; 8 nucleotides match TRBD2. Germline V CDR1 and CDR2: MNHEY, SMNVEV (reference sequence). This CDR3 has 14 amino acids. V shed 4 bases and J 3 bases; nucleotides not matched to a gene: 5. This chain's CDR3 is CASSSAGGYYEQYF. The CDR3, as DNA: TGTGCCAGCAGTTCTGCGGGGGGCTACTACGAGCAGTACTTC.